This T cell receptor (beta chain) was recorded in a study of somatic mutations in cytotoxic T cells in rheumatoid arthritis. Study in general: Peripheral blood samples of less than 35 ml EDTA were taken from patients directly after diagnosis and before treatment.

CD4+ cells and CD8+ cells were each obtained through positive magnetic bead selection, and their purity was assessed by flow cytometry. Measured with immunoSEQ multiplex PCR; TCRdb has only the in-frame clones, and not every one. The sample lists roughly 14,000 clones, over 80% occurring once. The ends were cut back, 0 bases at V and 5 bases at J, with 8 bases in the middle. The CDR3 runs to 13 residues. CDR1 is SGHRS, CDR2 YFSETQ, per germline. The receptor was derived from a man aged 65 to 79 with rheumatoid arthritis. V and J are TRBV5-1 and TRBJ2-5; D may be TRBD1 (6 bases). Sequenced sample: CD4+ T cells sorted from blood. CDR3 bases: TGCGCCAGCAGCTTGGGGCAGGGGGAGACCCAGTACTTC. Translated: CASSLGQGETQYF.